Reported below is one T cell receptor beta chain. The record originates from a study of technical replicates of blood from a few donors. This table comes from immunoSEQ multiplex PCR, and its TCRdb copy is limited to in-frame clones, with some not included. The table records around 74,000 clones, 80% to 90% of them present only once. In germline, CDR1 is SGHNT, CDR2 YYREEE (reference sequence). Trimming pared 1 base from V and 1 base from J, leaving 6 bases between. The CDR3 loop spans 15 amino acids. J is TRBJ1-6 and V is TRBV5-4, with D unresolved. Specimen: PBMCs. The origin of this receptor is a human donor in good health. Some clones in this sample may be carry-over from other donors' samples. CDR3 amino acids: CASSLISSYNSPLHF. The CDR3 bases are TGTGCCAGCAGCTTGATCAGTTCCTATAATTCACCCCTCCACTTT.